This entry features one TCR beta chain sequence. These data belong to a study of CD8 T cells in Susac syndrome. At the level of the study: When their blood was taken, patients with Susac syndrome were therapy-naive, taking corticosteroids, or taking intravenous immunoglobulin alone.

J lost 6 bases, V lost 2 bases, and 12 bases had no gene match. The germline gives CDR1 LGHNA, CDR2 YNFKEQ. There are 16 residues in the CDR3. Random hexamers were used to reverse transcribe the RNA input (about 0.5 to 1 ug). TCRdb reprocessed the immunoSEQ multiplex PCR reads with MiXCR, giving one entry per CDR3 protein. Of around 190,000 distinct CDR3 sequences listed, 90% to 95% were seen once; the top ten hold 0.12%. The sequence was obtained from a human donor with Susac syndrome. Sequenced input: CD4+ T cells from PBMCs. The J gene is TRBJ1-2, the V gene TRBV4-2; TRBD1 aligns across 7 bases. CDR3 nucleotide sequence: TGTGCCAGCAGCCAACCCGCCCTTCTAGGGGGCGATGGCTACACCTTC. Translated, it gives CASSQPALLGGDGYTF.